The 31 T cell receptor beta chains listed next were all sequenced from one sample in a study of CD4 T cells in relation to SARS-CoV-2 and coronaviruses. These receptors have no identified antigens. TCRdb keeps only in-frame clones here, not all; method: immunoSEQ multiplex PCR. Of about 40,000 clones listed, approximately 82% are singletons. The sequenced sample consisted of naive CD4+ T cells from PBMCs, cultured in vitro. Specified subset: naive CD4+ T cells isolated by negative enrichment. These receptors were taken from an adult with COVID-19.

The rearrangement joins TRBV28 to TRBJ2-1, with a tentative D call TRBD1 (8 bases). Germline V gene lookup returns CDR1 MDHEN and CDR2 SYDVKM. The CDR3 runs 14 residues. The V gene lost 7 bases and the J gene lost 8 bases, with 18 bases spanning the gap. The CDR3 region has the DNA TGTGCCAGCACCACAGGGGGAGGGCCCGATGAGCAGTTCTTC. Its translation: CASTTGGGPDEQFF.

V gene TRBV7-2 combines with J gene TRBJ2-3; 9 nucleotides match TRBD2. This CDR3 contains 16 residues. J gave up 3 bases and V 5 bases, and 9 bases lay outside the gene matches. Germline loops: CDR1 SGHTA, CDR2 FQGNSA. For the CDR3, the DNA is TGTGCCAGCAGCGCGGGGGCGGGAGGGGGAACAGATACGCAGTATTTT. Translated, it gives CASSAGAGGGTDTQYF.

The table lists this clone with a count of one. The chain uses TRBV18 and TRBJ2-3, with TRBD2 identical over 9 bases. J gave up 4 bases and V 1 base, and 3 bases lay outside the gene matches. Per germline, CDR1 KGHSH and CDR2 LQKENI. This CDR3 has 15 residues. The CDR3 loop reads CASSPLAGEADTQYF. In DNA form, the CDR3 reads TGTGCCAGCTCACCACTAGCGGGAGAGGCAGATACGCAGTATTTT.

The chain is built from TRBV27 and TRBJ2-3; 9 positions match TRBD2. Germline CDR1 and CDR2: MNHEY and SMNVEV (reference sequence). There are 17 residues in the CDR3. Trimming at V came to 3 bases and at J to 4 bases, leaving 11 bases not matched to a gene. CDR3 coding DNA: TGTGCCAGCAGTTTGGGCATGGGACTAGCTGTGGCAGATACGCAGTATTTT. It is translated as CASSLGMGLAVADTQYF.

The CDR3, as DNA: TGTGCCAGCAGTTACTCGGGAGCAGCGGAGTACTACGAGCAGTACTTC. Amino acids: CASSYSGAAEYYEQYF. This chain joins TRBV6-5 and TRBJ2-7, with D possibly TRBD2 on 5 matching bases. Germline values: CDR1 MNHEY, CDR2 SVGAGI. CDR3 size: 16 residues. V lost 0 bases and J 3 bases, leaving 15 bases between the germline ends.

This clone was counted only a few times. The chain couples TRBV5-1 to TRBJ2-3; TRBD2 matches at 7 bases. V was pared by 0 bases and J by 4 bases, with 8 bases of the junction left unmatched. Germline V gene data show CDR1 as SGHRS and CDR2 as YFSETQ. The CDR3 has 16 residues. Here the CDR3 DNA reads TGCGCCAGCAGCTTGGGGGGAGGGCCAGTAGCAGATACGCAGTATTTT. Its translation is CASSLGGGPVADTQYF.

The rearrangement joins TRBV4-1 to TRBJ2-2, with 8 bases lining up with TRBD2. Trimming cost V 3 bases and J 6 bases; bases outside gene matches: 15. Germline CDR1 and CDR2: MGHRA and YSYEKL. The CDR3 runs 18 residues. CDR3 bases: TGCGCCAGCAGCCACCTCTCGGGGAGCGGGAGCCCTCCCGGGGAGCTGTTTTTT. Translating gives CASSHLSGSGSPPGELFF.

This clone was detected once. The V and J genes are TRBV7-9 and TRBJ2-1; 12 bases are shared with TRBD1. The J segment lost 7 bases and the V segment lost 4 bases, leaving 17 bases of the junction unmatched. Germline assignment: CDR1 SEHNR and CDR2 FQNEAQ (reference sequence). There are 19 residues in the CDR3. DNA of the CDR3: TGTGCCAGCAGCTCGGGGACAGGGGGCGGGTCTAGCGGGATGAATGAGCAGTTCTTC. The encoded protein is CASSSGTGGGSSGMNEQFF. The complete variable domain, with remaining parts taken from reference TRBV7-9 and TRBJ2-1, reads DTGVSQNPRHKITKRGQNVTFRCDPISEHNRLYWYRQTLGQGPEFLTYFQNEAQLEKSRLLSDRFSAERPKGSFSTLEIQRTEQGDSAMYLCASSSGTGGGSSGMNEQFFGPGTRLTVL.

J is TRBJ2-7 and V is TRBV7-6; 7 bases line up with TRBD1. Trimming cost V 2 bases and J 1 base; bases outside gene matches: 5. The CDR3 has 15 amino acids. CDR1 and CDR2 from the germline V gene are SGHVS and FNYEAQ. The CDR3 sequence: CASSLRYRGSYEQYF. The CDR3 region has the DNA TGTGCCAGCAGCTTAAGGTACAGGGGATCCTACGAGCAGTACTTC.

This CDR3 is CASSSASGSYEQYF. The CDR3 nucleotides are TGTGCCAGCAGCTCGGCTAGCGGGAGTTACGAGCAGTACTTC. The chain couples TRBV5-4 to TRBJ2-7; 10 nucleotides line up with TRBD2. The CDR3 has 14 amino acids. CDR1 is SGHNT, CDR2 YYREEE, per germline (reference sequence). The ends lost 3 bases at V and 4 bases at J; junction bases unmatched: 4.

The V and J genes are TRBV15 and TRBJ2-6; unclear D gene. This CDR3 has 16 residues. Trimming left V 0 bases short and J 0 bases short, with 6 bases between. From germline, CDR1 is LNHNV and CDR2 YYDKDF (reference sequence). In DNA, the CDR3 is TGTGCCACCAGCAGAGATAGAAACTCTGGGGCCAACGTCCTGACTTTC. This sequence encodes CATSRDRNSGANVLTF.

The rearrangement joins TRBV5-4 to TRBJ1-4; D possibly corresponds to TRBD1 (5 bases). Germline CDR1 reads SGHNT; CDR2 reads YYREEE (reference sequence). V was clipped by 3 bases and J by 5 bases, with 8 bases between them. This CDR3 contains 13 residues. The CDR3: CASSWDLNEKLFF. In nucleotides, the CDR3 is TGTGCCAGCAGCTGGGACCTCAATGAAAAACTGTTTTTT.

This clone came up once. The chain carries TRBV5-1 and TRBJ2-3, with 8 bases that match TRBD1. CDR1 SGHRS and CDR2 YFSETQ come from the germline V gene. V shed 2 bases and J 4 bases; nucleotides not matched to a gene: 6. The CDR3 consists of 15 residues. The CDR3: CASSLGQGGADTQYF. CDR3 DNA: TGCGCCAGCAGCTTAGGACAGGGTGGCGCAGATACGCAGTATTTT.

The CDR3 reads CASSYAPGQPQHF. The CDR3 DNA reads TGTGCCAGCAGTTACGCCCCAGGACAGCCCCAGCATTTT. The genes are TRBV6-6 and TRBJ1-5, with no clear D. Germline CDR1 MNHNY, CDR2 SVGAGI (reference sequence). Trimming cost V 2 bases and J 7 bases, with 9 bases left between them. The length of the CDR3 is 13 residues.

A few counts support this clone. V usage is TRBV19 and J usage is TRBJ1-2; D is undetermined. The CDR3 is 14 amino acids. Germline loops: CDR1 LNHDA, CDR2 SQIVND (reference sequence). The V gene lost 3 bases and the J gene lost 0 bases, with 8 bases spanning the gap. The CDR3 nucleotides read TGTGCCAGTAGTATTCGGACGACTAACTATGGCTACACCTTC. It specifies CASSIRTTNYGYTF.

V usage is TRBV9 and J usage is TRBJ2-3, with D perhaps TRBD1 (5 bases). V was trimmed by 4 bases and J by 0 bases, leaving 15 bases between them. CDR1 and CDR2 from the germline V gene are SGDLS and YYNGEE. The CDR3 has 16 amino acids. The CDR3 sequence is CASSNGHLLSTDTQYF. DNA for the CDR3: TGTGCCAGCAGCAACGGACACCTTCTTAGCACAGATACGCAGTATTTT.

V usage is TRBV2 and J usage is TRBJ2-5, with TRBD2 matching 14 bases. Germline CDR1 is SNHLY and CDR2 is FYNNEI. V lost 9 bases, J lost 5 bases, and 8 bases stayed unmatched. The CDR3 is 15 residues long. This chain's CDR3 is CARSGTSGSFETQYF. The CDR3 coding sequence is TGTGCCAGATCCGGGACTAGCGGGAGTTTTGAGACCCAGTACTTC.

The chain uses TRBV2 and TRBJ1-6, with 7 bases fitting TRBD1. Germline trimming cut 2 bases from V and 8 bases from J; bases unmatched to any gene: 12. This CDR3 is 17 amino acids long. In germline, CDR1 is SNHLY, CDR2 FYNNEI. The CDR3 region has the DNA TGTGCCAGCAGTGAAAAACAGGGGATCTTATCCCATTCACCCCTCCACTTT. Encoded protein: CASSEKQGILSHSPLHF.

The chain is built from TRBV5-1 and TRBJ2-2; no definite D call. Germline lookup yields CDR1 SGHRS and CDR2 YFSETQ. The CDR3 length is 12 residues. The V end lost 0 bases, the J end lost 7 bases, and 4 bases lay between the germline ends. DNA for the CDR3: TGCGCCAGCAGCTTGGTCGGCGGGGAGCTGTTTTTT. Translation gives CASSLVGGELFF.

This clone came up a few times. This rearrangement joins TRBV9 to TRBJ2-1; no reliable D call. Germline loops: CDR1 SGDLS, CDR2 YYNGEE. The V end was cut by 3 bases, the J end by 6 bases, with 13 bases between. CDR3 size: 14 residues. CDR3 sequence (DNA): TGTGCCAGCAGCGGGGGAAGGGATGGCAATGAGCAGTTCTTC. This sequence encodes CASSGGRDGNEQFF.

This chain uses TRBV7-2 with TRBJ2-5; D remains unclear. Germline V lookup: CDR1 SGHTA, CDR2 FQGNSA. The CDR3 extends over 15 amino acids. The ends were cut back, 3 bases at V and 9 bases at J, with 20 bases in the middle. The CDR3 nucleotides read TGTGCCAGCAGCTTGGCCAGCCCCCTCGGGTTTGCCCAGTACTTC. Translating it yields CASSLASPLGFAQYF.

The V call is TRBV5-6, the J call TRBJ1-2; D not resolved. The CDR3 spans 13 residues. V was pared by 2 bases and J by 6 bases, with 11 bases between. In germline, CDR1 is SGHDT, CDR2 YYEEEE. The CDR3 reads CASSLGYGDGYTF. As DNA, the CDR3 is TGTGCCAGCAGCTTAGGATACGGGGATGGCTACACCTTC.

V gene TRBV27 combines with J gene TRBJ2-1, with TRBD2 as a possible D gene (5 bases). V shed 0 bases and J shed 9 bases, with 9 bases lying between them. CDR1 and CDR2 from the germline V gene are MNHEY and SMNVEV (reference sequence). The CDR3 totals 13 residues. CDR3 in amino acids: CASSLSGLAEQFF. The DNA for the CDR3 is TGTGCCAGCAGTTTATCAGGGCTAGCTGAGCAGTTCTTC.

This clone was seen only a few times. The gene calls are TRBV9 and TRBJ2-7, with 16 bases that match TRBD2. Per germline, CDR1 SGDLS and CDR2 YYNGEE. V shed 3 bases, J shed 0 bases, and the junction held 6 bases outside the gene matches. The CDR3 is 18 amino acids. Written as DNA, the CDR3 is TGTGCCAGCAGCGCGGGACTAGCGGGAGGGCTTATCTCCTACGAGCAGTACTTC. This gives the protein CASSAGLAGGLISYEQYF.

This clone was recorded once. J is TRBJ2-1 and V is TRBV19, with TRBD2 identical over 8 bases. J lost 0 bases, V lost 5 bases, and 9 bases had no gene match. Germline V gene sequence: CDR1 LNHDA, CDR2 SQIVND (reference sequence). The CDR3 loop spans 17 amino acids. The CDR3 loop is CASSSTSVVSSYNEQFF. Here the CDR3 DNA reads TGTGCCAGTAGTTCGACTAGCGTGGTTAGCTCCTACAATGAGCAGTTCTTC.

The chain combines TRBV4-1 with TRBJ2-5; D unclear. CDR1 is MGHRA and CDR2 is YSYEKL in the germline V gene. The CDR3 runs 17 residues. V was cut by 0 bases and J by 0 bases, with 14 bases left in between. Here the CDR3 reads CASSQDVLPRYQETQYF. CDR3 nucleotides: TGCGCCAGCAGCCAAGATGTCCTACCCCGGTACCAAGAGACCCAGTACTTC.

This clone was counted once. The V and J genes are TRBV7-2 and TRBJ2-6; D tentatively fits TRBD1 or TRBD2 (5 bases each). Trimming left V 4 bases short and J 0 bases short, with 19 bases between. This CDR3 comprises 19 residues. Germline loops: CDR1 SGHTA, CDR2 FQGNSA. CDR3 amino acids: CASSSERGFEYSGANVLTF. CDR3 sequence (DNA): TGTGCCAGCAGCTCCGAGAGGGGATTCGAATACTCTGGGGCCAACGTCCTGACTTTC.

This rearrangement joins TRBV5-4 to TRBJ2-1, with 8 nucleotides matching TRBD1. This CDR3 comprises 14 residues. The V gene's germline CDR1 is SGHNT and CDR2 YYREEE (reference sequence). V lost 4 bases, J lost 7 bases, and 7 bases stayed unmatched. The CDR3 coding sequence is TGTGCCAGCAGCCCACCGGGACAGGAAAATGAGCAGTTCTTC. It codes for CASSPPGQENEQFF.

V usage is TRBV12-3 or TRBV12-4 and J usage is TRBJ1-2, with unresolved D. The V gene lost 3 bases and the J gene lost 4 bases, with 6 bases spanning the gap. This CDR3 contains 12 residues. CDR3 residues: CASSFATYGYTF. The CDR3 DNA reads TGTGCCAGCAGTTTCGCCACCTATGGCTACACCTTC.

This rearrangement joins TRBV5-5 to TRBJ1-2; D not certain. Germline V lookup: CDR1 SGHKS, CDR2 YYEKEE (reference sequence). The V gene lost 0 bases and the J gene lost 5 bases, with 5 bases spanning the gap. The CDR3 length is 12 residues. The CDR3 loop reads CASSLVLYGYTF. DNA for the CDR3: TGTGCCAGCAGCTTGGTTTTATATGGCTACACCTTC. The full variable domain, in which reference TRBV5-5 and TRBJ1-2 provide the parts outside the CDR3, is DAGVTQSPTHLIKTRGQQVTLRCSPISGHKSVSWYQQVLGQGPQFIFQYYEKEERGRGNFPDRFSARQFPNYSSELNVNALLLGDSALYLCASSLVLYGYTFGSGTRLTVV.

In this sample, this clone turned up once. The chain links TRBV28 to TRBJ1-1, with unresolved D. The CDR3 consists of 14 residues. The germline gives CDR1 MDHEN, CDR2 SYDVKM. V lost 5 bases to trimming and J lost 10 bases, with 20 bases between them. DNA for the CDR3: TGTGCCAGCAGTCCCGCGCGGGGAGGGAAGGTAGCTTTCTTT. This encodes CASSPARGGKVAFF. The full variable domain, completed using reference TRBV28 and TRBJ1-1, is DVKVTQSSRYLVKRTGEKVFLECVQDMDHENMFWYRQDPGLGLRLIYFSYDVKMKEKGDIPEGYSVSREKKERFSLILESASTNQTSMYLCASSPARGGKVAFFGQGTRLTVV.